Listed below are T cell receptor beta chains from one sample, sequenced in a study of cytomegalovirus exposure and HLA in healthy donors. Here immunoSEQ multiplex PCR was the method, and the copy in TCRdb shows in-frame clones only, minus some. The table shows under 170,000 clones, with around 75% occurring only once. The sample consisted of PBMCs. These receptors all stem from a human donor in good health. Both conserved end residues are trimmed from each CDR3.

ASSQYRTDNEQF,12,TRBV4-1
ASSLGPSTDTQY,12,TRBV5-4
ATSRGATAKNIQY,13,TRBV15
ASSLEDGGSHTEAF,14,TRBV7-2
ASSRPGTAAYEQY,13,TRBV28
ASSLGLAGQSYEQY,14,TRBV5-8
ASSLGAVSRTLAYEQY,16,TRBV7-6
ASSAPGLGVYNEQF,14,TRBV28
ASSPSTGGLNGYT,13,TRBV27
ASSSGQTDTQY,11,TRBV7-9
ASSKPGQYNEQF,12,TRBV4-1
ASSADRGIYNEQF,13,TRBV5-4
ASSPTAGEQY,10,TRBV11-3
ASSLAGRLETQY,12,TRBV7-2
ASSFPGVAGANEQF,14,TRBV7-3
ASVNRDMNTGELF,13,TRBV23-1
ASSLAVNTEAF,11,TRBV13
ASSWAGQGEQF,11,TRBV7-2
ASSVGVGTETQY,12,TRBV6-1
ASRLGVGQGSYNEQF,15,TRBV12-2
ASSPTGESYEQY,12,TRBV7-9
ASSEPREANEKLF,13,TRBV6-1
ASRTLPGSTYNEQF,14,TRBV27
ASSSRDRFSTDTQY,14,TRBV7-2
ASSDATSGGAIDTQY,15,TRBV7-9
ASSGANRYYSEQY,13,TRBV25-1
ASSPLGAGSYEQY,13,TRBV6-6
ASSLVIQGN,9,TRBV27
ASSFKEGARSTDTQY,15,TRBV5-5
ASGTANSPLH,10,TRBV7-8
ASSQPRASVYNEQF,14,TRBV4-1
ASSPIAQSRTDTQY,14,TRBV27
ASSLGGQVYNEQF,13,TRBV5-4
ASRDRGLEQY,10,TRBV28
ASRTGGNEQF,10,TRBV6-5
ASSQDLRGIIYGYP,14,TRBV14
ATRASGSGTGELF,13,TRBV10-3
ASIRLSSNYGYT,12,TRBV28
SVKPTLAKNIQY,12,TRBV29-1
GTKQVNYGYT,10,TRBV19
ASSVGTELWAQY,12,TRBV6-1
ASRVTGTSGMGQETQY,16,TRBV6-4
SAPDSGYT,8,TRBV20-1
ASSVNRDRDNSPLH,14,TRBV5-1
AWSRASGGRDTQY,13,TRBV30
ASSPSQGYNQPQH,13,TRBV28
ASSPAQGSMGEQY,13,TRBV7-2
ASRTYGTGGDDSYEQY,16,TRBV28
SVEVTTEAF,9,TRBV29-1
ASSVVRGEGYT,11,TRBV9
ASSLGATPETQY,12,TRBV27
ASSPRTGGGETQY,13,TRBV5-1
ASSQQGVGEETQY,13,TRBV7-2
ASRPLGGSDNEQF,13,TRBV5-1
ASGAADRFSYEQY,13,TRBV19